The rows below give T cell receptor beta chains drawn from one sample of a study of OX40 agonist ivuxolimab in advanced cancers. Repertoires were generated with immunoSEQ multiplex PCR, while TCRdb's copy carries only in-frame clones and drops some. Among tens of thousands of clones listed, roughly nine tenths were seen once. Sequenced material: CD4+ or CD8+ T cells sorted from blood, taken in a trial of the OX40 agonist ivuxolimab. The receptor source for this set is an adult with an advanced solid tumor such as melanoma, head and neck, liver or kidney cancer. CDR3s include the opening cysteine and the closing phenylalanine or tryptophan. The D gene is left open where the match is weak. Only part of the rows carry a size: once, few, many, or a class if the clone is expanded.

d_call j_call clone_size v_call cdr3_nt cdr3_aa
NA TRBJ2-2 NA TRBV7-3 TGTGCCAGCAGCTCGGACCCGGCGAACACCGGGGAGCTGTTTTTT CASSSDPANTGELFF
NA TRBJ2-3 once TRBV15 TGTGCCACCAGCAGAGAGGGCAGCCCCACAGATACGCAGTATTTT CATSREGSPTDTQYF
NA TRBJ2-6 NA TRBV2 TGTGCCAGCAGTGGTGCCTCTGGGGCCAACGTCCTGACTTTC CASSGASGANVLTF
NA TRBJ1-5 NA TRBV7-9 TGTGCCAGCAGCGGAGACGGGGGGAATAGCAATCAGCCCCAGCATTTT CASSGDGGNSNQPQHF
NA TRBJ1-1 NA TRBV29-1 TGCAGCGTTCAGGGGATGAACACTGAAGCTTTCTTT CSVQGMNTEAFF
NA TRBJ2-2 NA TRBV5-6 TGTGCCAGCAGCGGTCGGAATTTGAACACCGGGGAGCTGTTTTTT CASSGRNLNTGELFF
TRBD2 TRBJ2-7 NA TRBV28 TGTGCCAGCAGGGCTGCGGGAGGTTCCTCCTACGAGCAGTACTTC CASRAAGGSSYEQYF
NA TRBJ2-2 NA TRBV5-4 TGTGCCAGCAGCTTAAAGGCAGGAGGAATCGGGGAGCTGTTTTTT CASSLKAGGIGELFF
TRBD2 TRBJ2-1 NA TRBV10-1 TGCGCCAGCAGTGATTCAGTTAGCGGGGGAATCTACAATGAGCAGTTCTTC CASSDSVSGGIYNEQFF
NA TRBJ2-3 NA TRBV4-2 TGTGCCAGCAGCCCAGGGGTCGGGAGTAGTGCAGATACGCAGTATTTT CASSPGVGSSADTQYF
NA TRBJ1-6 NA TRBV7-2 TGTGCCAGCAGCCTAGGGAGCGGGAGTTCACCCCTCCACTTT CASSLGSGSSPLHF
NA TRBJ1-4 NA TRBV6-6 TGTGCCAGCAGGCCCAACAGGGCGGCGAATGAAAAACTGTTTTTT CASRPNRAANEKLFF
NA TRBJ1-5 NA TRBV9 TGTGCCAGCAGCGTAGATATTAGCAATCAGCCCCAGCATTTT CASSVDISNQPQHF
NA TRBJ2-5 NA TRBV6-6 TGTGCCAGCAGTTACGGGGGTCGGGTTGGGAAGACCCAGTACTTC CASSYGGRVGKTQYF